The 25 T cell receptor beta chains below all came from one sample that was sequenced in a study of T cell repertoires in cytomegalovirus infection (dated by TCRdb to between 2017 and 2020). Taken with the paper, the label for treatment or condition translates to: in vitro stimulation with specific CMV peptide epitopes to enrich CMV-specific T cells. TCRdb shows the sequencer as Illumina HiSeq 1500. The public reads were reanalyzed by TCRdb: fastp trimming at Q25, MiXCR alignment, in-frame beta chains only. Every CDR3 protein is listed once, alongside the most common genes and DNA of its rows. This sample comprises approximately 1,000,000 distinct CDR3 sequences, roughly 31% of them detected only once. Around 15% of the sample comes from the top ten. Their cognate antigens are unknown. Source: cultured CD8+ T cells from PBMCs, taken from culture after CMV antigen stimulation. The receptors stem from a human donor in good health (CMV status not recorded). Some clones in this sample may be carry-over from other donors' samples.

In this sample, this clonotype turned up many times. The chain uses TRBV27 and TRBJ1-2; D is ambiguous. This CDR3 has 12 residues. V dropped 6 bases and J dropped 4 bases, with 9 bases sitting between them. Germline CDR1 is MNHEY and CDR2 is SMNVEV (reference sequence). CDR3 coding DNA: TGTGCCAGCAGCCCCACCCCCTATGGCTACACCTTC. This translates into CASSPTPYGYTF.

This clonotype has ten or more counts. The V and J genes are TRBV7-8 and TRBJ2-5; the D is unclear. The V and J ends lost 10 bases and 2 bases respectively, with 17 bases between them. The length of the CDR3 is 14 residues. Per the germline V gene, CDR1 is SGHVS and CDR2 is FQNEAQ. The CDR3 loop is CATSSASRQETQYF. CDR3 DNA: TGTGCCACATCCTCGGCCAGTAGACAAGAGACCCAGTACTTC.

This chain uses TRBV11-2 with TRBJ1-6; 7 positions match TRBD1. After removal of 5 bases from V and 10 bases from J, the junction contained 11 bases not matched to a gene. Germline V gene sequence: CDR1 SGHAT, CDR2 FQNNGV. The CDR3 extends over 15 amino acids. CDR3 coding DNA: TGTGCCAGCAGCGCCCGTGACAGGGTTGGATCACCCCTCCACTTT. Translation: CASSARDRVGSPLHF. The variable domain in full, completed from reference TRBV11-2 and TRBJ1-6, reads EAGVAQSPRYKIIEKRQSVAFWCNPISGHATLYWYQQILGQGPKLLIQFQNNGVVDDSQLPKDRFSAERLKGVDSTLKIQPAKLEDSAVYLCASSARDRVGSPLHFGNGTRLTVT.

This clonotype showed up many times. The chain is built from TRBV9 and TRBJ2-1; 11 bases agree with TRBD2. The V segment lost 2 bases and the J segment 8 bases; nucleotides outside the gene matches: 12. Germline CDR1 is SGDLS and CDR2 is YYNGEE. CDR3 size: 17 residues. CDR3 bases: TGTGCCAGCAGCGTGCTAGCGGGGGGACCGCCGCTGTATGAGCAGTTCTTC. Translation: CASSVLAGGPPLYEQFF.

This clonotype was detected ten times or more. The chain uses TRBV7-8 and TRBJ1-1; D is unresolved. This CDR3 spans 11 amino acids. Germline V CDR1 and CDR2: SGHVS, FQNEAQ. Trimming cost V 11 bases and J 3 bases, with 10 bases left between them. The CDR3 nucleotides are TGTGCCTGCCAGTTGGACACTGAAGCTTTCTTT. As protein: CACQLDTEAFF.

This chain uses TRBV12-3 or TRBV12-4 with TRBJ1-2; tentative D call: TRBD1 (5 bases). The ends were cut back, 3 bases at V and 6 bases at J, with 17 bases in the middle. CDR3 length: 15 residues. CDR3 residues: CASSFFLDSSDGYTF. CDR3 DNA: TGTGCCAGCAGTTTCTTCCTCGACAGTTCAGATGGCTACACCTTC.

CDR3: CSVGDTGNTIYF. The CDR3 coding sequence is TGCAGCGTTGGGGACACTGGAAACACCATATATTTT. The V call is TRBV29-1, the J call TRBJ1-3; D may be TRBD1 (6 bases). Trimming removed 4 bases from V and 2 bases from J, with 6 bases in between. CDR1 and CDR2 (germline): SQVTM, ANQGSEA. The CDR3 covers 12 residues.

To note about this clonotype: A single base separates this from a much larger clone, so it may be a read error. The rearrangement uses TRBV7-2 and TRBJ2-7, with 7 positions matching TRBD1. Germline CDR1 and CDR2: SGHTA and FQGNSA. The CDR3 is 15 amino acids. CDR3 loop: CASSLEGGIGYERYF. The CDR3 nucleotides are TGTGCCAGCAGCTTAGAAGGGGGCATAGGGTACGAGCGGTACTTC.

This clonotype was recorded a few times. The CDR3: CASSPRQGGRNEQFF. CDR3 coding DNA: TGTGCCAGCAGCCCCCGACAGGGGGGAAGGAATGAGCAGTTCTTC. This sequence joins TRBV7-6 and TRBJ2-1; 9 bases line up with TRBD1. Trimming cost V 5 bases and J 7 bases; bases outside gene matches: 9. This CDR3 comprises 15 residues. The germline CDR1 and CDR2 sequences are SGHVS and FNYEAQ.

The gene calls are TRBV15 and TRBJ1-4; weak D call: TRBD1 (5 bases). The V end lost 0 bases, the J end lost 4 bases, and 12 bases lay between the germline ends. The CDR3 is 16 amino acids. The germline gives CDR1 LNHNV, CDR2 YYDKDF (reference sequence). This CDR3 reads CATSREAPGGNEKLFF. Here the CDR3 DNA reads TGTGCCACCAGCAGAGAGGCGCCTGGGGGTAATGAAAAACTGTTTTTT.

This clonotype has ten or more counts. The CDR3 DNA reads TGTGCCAGCAGCTTAGAGGGACTAGCGGGGGCCTGGGGAGAGACCCAGTACTTC. It codes for CASSLEGLAGAWGETQYF. The rearrangement uses TRBV7-2 and TRBJ2-5; TRBD2 agrees at 14 bases. This CDR3 has 18 amino acids. After removal of 1 base from V and 4 bases from J, the junction contained 8 bases not matched to a gene. Per germline, CDR1 SGHTA and CDR2 FQGNSA.

This clonotype was detected a few times. This sequence joins TRBV24-1 and TRBJ1-3, with 8 bases that match TRBD1. CDR1 and CDR2 from the germline V gene are KGHDR and SFDVKD. There are 18 residues in the CDR3. Germline trimming cut 1 base from V and 1 base from J; bases unmatched to any gene: 8. The CDR3 protein is CATSDLPGGHDSGNTIYF. The DNA of the CDR3 is TGTGCCACCAGTGATTTACCAGGGGGCCACGATTCTGGAAACACCATATATTTT.

V gene TRBV27 combines with J gene TRBJ1-2; no definite D call. The ends were cut back, 3 bases at V and 8 bases at J, with 13 bases in the middle. The length of the CDR3 is 13 residues. CDR1 is MNHEY and CDR2 is SMNVEV in the germline V gene (reference sequence). CDR3 DNA: TGTGCCAGCAGTTTGCGACACCCGGGAGGCTACACCTTC. Its translation is CASSLRHPGGYTF.

This chain joins TRBV19 and TRBJ1-2; D is undetermined. V gave up 5 bases and J gave up 4 bases, with 14 bases separating them. CDR3 size: 14 residues. The germline CDR1 and CDR2 sequences are LNHDA and SQIVND (reference sequence). The CDR3 loop is CASSSGERVYGYTF. CDR3 DNA: TGTGCCAGTAGTTCTGGGGAGAGGGTCTATGGCTACACCTTC.

The V gene is TRBV4-1, the J gene TRBJ1-1; 8 nucleotides match TRBD1. This CDR3 comprises 16 residues. The V gene's germline CDR1 is MGHRA and CDR2 YSYEKL. V lost 4 bases and J lost 10; bases outside the gene matches: 17. The CDR3 sequence: CASSPPAGQVYFGAFF. CDR3 nucleotides: TGCGCCAGCAGCCCCCCCGCGGGACAGGTTTATTTTGGAGCTTTCTTT.

This clonotype came up many times. The chain couples TRBV12-3 or TRBV12-4 to TRBJ2-3, with TRBD1 matching over 7 bases. The CDR3 covers 14 residues. Unmatched junction bases numbered 8, after V lost 6 bases and J lost 5 bases. DNA for the CDR3: TGTGCCAGCAGCCGACAGGGCTGGAGAGATACGCAGTATTTT. Encoded protein: CASSRQGWRDTQYF.

This clonotype was detected a few times. V usage is TRBV7-3 and J usage is TRBJ1-2, with D unclear. The ends were cut back, 4 bases at V and 6 bases at J, with 15 bases in the middle. The CDR3 sequence is 14 residues long. Per germline, CDR1 SGHTA and CDR2 FQGTGA. The CDR3 is CASSSTDRWNGYTF. The CDR3 DNA sequence: TGTGCCAGCAGCTCCACCGACCGATGGAATGGCTACACCTTC.

This clonotype was recorded many times. This chain links TRBV7-9 with TRBJ1-5; D might be TRBD1 (5 bases). Between the trimmed V and J ends, which lost 1 base and 4 bases, there was a span of 8 bases. This CDR3 spans 14 amino acids. CDR1 is SEHNR and CDR2 is FQNEAQ in the germline V gene (reference sequence). DNA of the CDR3: TGTGCCAGCAGCTTAGTTGGGGCGAATCAGCCCCAGCATTTT. This translates into CASSLVGANQPQHF.

This clonotype was counted many times. This chain joins TRBV7-6 and TRBJ1-1; a weak D match, TRBD1 (6 bases). CDR1 SGHVS and CDR2 FNYEAQ come from the germline V gene. CDR3 size: 13 residues. Trimming pared 6 bases from V and 8 bases from J, leaving 16 bases between. For the CDR3, the DNA is TGTGCCAGCAGTCCTAATACCGGGACAGAAGCTTTCTTT. Residues: CASSPNTGTEAFF. The full variable domain, in which reference TRBV7-6 and TRBJ1-1 provide the parts outside the CDR3, is GAGVSQSPRYKVTKRGQDVALRCDPISGHVSLYWYRQALGQGPEFLTYFNYEAQQDKSGLPNDRFSAERPEGSISTLTIQRTEQRDSAMYRCASSPNTGTEAFFGQGTRLTVV.

This clonotype appeared a few times. V usage is TRBV7-9 and J usage is TRBJ2-7; the D is unclear. CDR3 length: 13 residues. CDR1 is SEHNR and CDR2 is FQNEAQ in the germline V gene (reference sequence). V was pared by 5 bases and J by 1 base, with 9 bases between. The CDR3 loop reads CASSPPLSYEQYF. In DNA form, the CDR3 reads TGTGCCAGCAGCCCCCCGCTTTCCTACGAGCAGTACTTC.

The chain carries TRBV28 and TRBJ1-5; the D is unclear. The CDR3 has 20 amino acids. The V end was cut by 3 bases, the J end by 0 bases, with 24 bases between. CDR1 is MDHEN, CDR2 SYDVKM, per germline. The CDR3 here is CASSFSLSTGYGNSNQPQHF. In DNA, the CDR3 is TGTGCCAGCAGTTTTTCCCTTTCAACTGGATACGGTAATAGCAATCAGCCCCAGCATTTT.

This clonotype occurred many times. V is TRBV4-1 and J is TRBJ2-3; D gene uncertain. Germline CDR1 reads MGHRA; CDR2 reads YSYEKL. The ends were cut back, 1 base at V and 0 bases at J, with 2 bases in the middle. The CDR3 is 13 amino acids. In DNA form, the CDR3 reads TGCGCCAGCAGCCAAGGGAGCACAGATACGCAGTATTTT. Its translation: CASSQGSTDTQYF.

V gene TRBV6-5 combines with J gene TRBJ2-2, with 14 bases matching TRBD2. The V gene end was trimmed by 5 bases and the J gene end by 6 bases; junction bases not matched to a gene: 5. The CDR3 sequence is 16 residues long. Germline V CDR1 and CDR2: MNHEY, SVGAGI. CDR3 region: CASSVGLAGGAGELFF. Written as DNA, the CDR3 is TGTGCCAGCAGTGTCGGACTAGCGGGGGGAGCCGGGGAGCTGTTTTTT.

The sample holds many counts of this clonotype. The rearrangement uses TRBV19 and TRBJ1-1; no clear D gene. Germline CDR1 LNHDA, CDR2 SQIVND (reference sequence). The CDR3 contains 18 residues. V gave up 5 bases and J gave up 3 bases, with 25 bases separating them. The CDR3 DNA reads TGTGCCAGTAGTCCCCGGTGGGTAGGGCTCCGCGGGGACACTGAAGCTTTCTTT. Translating it yields CASSPRWVGLRGDTEAFF.

This sequence joins TRBV29-1 and TRBJ2-2, with TRBD1 as a possible D gene (6 bases). Looked up from germline, CDR1 is SQVTM and CDR2 is ANQGSEA. The length of the CDR3 is 13 residues. V lost 2 bases to trimming and J lost 3 bases, with 7 bases between them. The DNA of the CDR3 is TGCAGCGTTGAAAAGGGGGACACCGGGGAGCTGTTTTTT. It translates to CSVEKGDTGELFF.